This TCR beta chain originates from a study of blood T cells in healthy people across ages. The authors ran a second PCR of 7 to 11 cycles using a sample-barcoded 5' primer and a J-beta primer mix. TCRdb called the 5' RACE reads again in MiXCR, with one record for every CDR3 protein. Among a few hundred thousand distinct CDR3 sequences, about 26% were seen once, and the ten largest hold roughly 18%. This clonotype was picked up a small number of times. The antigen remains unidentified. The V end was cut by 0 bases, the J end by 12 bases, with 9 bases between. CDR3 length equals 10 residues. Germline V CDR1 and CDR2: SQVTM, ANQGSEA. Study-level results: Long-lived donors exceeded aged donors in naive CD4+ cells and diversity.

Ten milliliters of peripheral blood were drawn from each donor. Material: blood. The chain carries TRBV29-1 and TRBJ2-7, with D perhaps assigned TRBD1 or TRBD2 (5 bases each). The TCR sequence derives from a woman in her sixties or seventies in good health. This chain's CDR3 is CSVEEPGRYF. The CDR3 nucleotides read TGCAGCGTTGAAGAGCCGGGACGGTACTTC.